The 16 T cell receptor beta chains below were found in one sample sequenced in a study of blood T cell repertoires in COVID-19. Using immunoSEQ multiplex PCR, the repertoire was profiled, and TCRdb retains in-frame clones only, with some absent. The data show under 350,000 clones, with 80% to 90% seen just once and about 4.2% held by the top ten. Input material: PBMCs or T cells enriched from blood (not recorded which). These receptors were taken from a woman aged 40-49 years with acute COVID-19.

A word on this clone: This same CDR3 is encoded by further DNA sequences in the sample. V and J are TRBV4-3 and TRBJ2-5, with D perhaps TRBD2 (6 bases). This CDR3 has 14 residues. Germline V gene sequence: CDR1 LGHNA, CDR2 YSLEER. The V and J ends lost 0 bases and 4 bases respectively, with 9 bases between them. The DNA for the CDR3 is TGCGCCAGCAGCCAAGATGGAGGGCGAGAGACCCAGTACTTC. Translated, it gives CASSQDGGRETQYF.

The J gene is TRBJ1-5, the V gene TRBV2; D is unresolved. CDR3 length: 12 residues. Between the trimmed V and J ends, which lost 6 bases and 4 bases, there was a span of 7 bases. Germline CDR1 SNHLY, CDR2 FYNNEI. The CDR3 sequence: CASSVDNQPQHF. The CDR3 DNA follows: TGTGCCAGCAGCGTAGATAATCAGCCCCAGCATTTT.

The CDR3 loop is CASSQSGGQGYNYGYTF. As DNA, the CDR3 is TGTGCCAGCAGCCAATCCGGTGGGCAGGGTTATAACTATGGCTACACCTTC. V and J are TRBV4-2 and TRBJ1-2; TRBD1 is a possible D gene (5 bases). Trimming removed 2 bases at V and 1 base at J, with 17 bases between. CDR1 and CDR2 (germline): LGHNA, YNFKEQ. CDR3 size: 17 residues.

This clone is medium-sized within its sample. Written as DNA, the CDR3 is TGTGCCAGCAGCTTGAACCTGGGGGCGGGCAATGAGCAGTTCTTC. Translation: CASSLNLGAGNEQFF. J is TRBJ2-1 and V is TRBV5-4; tentative D call: TRBD1 (6 bases). Trimming cost V 1 base and J 6 bases, with 14 bases left between them. Germline V gene data show CDR1 as SGHNT and CDR2 as YYREEE (reference sequence). There are 15 residues in the CDR3.

This chain's CDR3 is CASSISGGGGETQYF. The DNA of the CDR3 is TGTGCCAGTAGTATAAGTGGGGGCGGGGGAGAGACCCAGTACTTC. V gene TRBV19 combines with J gene TRBJ2-5, with D tentatively TRBD2 (7 bases). This CDR3 has 15 residues. In germline, CDR1 is LNHDA, CDR2 SQIVND (reference sequence). The V end lost 2 bases, the J end lost 4 bases, and 14 bases lay between the germline ends.

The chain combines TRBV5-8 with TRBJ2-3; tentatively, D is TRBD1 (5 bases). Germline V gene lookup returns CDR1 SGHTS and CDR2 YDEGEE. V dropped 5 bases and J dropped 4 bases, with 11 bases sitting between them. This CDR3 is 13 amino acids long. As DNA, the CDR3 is TGTGCCAGCAGTTTTGACAGACCAGATACGCAGTATTTT. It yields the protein CASSFDRPDTQYF.

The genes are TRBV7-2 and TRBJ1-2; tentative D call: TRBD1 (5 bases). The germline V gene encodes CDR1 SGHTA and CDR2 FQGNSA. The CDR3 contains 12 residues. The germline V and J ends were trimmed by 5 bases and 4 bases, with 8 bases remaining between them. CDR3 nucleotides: TGTGCCAGCAGCAATGACAGCTATGGCTACACCTTC. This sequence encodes CASSNDSYGYTF. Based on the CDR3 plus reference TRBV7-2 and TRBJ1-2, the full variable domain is GAGVSQSPSNKVTEKGKDVELRCDPISGHTALYWYRQSLGQGLEFLIYFQGNSAPDKSGLPSDRFSAERTGGSVSTLTIQRTQQEDSAVYLCASSNDSYGYTFGSGTRLTVV.

The CDR3 loop is CASSQDDGVSGVGKTQYF. CDR3 DNA: TGTGCCAGCAGCCAAGATGACGGAGTATCGGGAGTCGGGAAGACCCAGTACTTC. The V gene is TRBV4-2, the J gene TRBJ2-5, with D perhaps matching TRBD2 (6 bases). Germline V CDR1 and CDR2: LGHNA, YNFKEQ. The length of the CDR3 is 18 residues. Trimming removed 0 bases at V and 6 bases at J, with 23 bases between.

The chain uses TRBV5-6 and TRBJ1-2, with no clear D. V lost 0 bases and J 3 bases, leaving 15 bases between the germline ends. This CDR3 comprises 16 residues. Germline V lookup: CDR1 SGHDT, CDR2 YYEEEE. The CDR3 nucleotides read TGTGCCAGCAGCTTGGGGAGAGGAGATTTTGACTATGGCTACACCTTC. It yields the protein CASSLGRGDFDYGYTF.

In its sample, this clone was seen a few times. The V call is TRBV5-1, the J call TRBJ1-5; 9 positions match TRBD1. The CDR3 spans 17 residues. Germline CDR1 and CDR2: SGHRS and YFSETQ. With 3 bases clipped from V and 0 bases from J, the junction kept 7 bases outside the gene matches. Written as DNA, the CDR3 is TGCGCCAGCAGCTGGGGGGACAGGGCGGATAGCAATCAGCCCCAGCATTTT. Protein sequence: CASSWGDRADSNQPQHF.

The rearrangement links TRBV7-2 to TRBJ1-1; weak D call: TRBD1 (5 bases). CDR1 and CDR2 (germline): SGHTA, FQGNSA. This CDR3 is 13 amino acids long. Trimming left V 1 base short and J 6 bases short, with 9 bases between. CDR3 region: CASSLVGRAEAFF. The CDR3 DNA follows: TGTGCCAGCAGCTTAGTGGGCAGGGCTGAAGCTTTCTTT.

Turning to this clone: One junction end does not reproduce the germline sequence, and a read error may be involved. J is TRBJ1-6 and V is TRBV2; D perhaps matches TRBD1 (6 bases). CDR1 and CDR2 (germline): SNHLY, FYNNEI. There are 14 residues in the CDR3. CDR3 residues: CASSEGRGNSPLHF. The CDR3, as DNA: TGTGCCAGCAGCGAAGGCAGGGGTAATTCACCCCTCCACTTT.

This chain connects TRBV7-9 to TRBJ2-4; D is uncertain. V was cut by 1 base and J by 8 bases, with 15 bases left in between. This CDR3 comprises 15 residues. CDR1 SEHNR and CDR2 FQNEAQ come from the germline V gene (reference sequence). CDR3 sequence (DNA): TGTGCCAGCAGCTTAGTTATCGGCGGCATCGACATTCAGTACTTC. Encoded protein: CASSLVIGGIDIQYF. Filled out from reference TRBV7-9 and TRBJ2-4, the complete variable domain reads DTGVSQNPRHKITKRGQNVTFRCDPISEHNRLYWYRQTLGQGPEFLTYFQNEAQLEKSRLLSDRFSAERPKGSFSTLEIQRTEQGDSAMYLCASSLVIGGIDIQYFGAGTRLSVL.

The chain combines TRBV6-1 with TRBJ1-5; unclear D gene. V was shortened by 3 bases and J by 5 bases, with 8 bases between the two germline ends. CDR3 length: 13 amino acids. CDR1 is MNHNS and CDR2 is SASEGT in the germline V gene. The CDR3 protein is CASSDASDQPQHF. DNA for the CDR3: TGTGCCAGCAGTGATGCCAGTGATCAGCCCCAGCATTTT.

The CDR3 region is CASSPGTGVRGAFF. Here the CDR3 DNA reads TGTGCCAGCAGTCCCGGGACAGGGGTTAGGGGAGCTTTCTTT. The gene calls are TRBV6-2 or TRBV6-3 and TRBJ1-1; 10 nucleotides line up with TRBD1. Looked up from germline, CDR1 is MNHEY and CDR2 is SVGEGT. V lost 5 bases to trimming and J lost 10 bases; unmatched junction nucleotides: 10. This CDR3 region has 14 residues.

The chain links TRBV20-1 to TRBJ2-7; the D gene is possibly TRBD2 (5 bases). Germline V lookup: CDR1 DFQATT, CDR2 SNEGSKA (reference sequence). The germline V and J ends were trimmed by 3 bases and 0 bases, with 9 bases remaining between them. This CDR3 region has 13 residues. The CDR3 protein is CSASRGSSYEQYF. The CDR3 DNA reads TGCAGTGCTAGTAGAGGGAGCTCCTACGAGCAGTACTTC.